The source of this TCR beta chain is a study of control samples from healthy donors and cancer patients. Produced via immunoSEQ multiplex PCR; TCRdb's table is partial and in-frame only. Here the sample spans about 95,000 clones, about nine tenths being singletons. Trimming left V 7 bases short and J 7 bases short, with 11 bases between. Germline lookup yields CDR1 MNHEY and CDR2 SVGAGI. The CDR3 runs 12 residues. The chain has TRBV6-5 and TRBJ2-1; D call uncertain. The source of this sequence is a woman aged 25 to 45 in good health. The specimen sequenced was blood. The CDR3 region is CASNFGDNEQFF. CDR3 DNA sequence: TGTGCCAGCAATTTTGGGGATAATGAGCAGTTCTTC.